The clone carrying this TCR beta chain occurred a few times. Antigen specificity is unknown. V lost 7 bases to trimming and J lost 5 bases, with 17 bases between them. CDR3 length: 14 amino acids. Germline-derived CDR1 and CDR2 are MGHDK and SYGVNS. Molecular barcoding with unique molecular identifiers was used for the TCRbeta library. TCRdb recomputed calls from the PCR reads with MiXCR, one row per CDR3 protein. The sample has around 300,000 distinct CDR3 sequences; around 25% are singletons. This specimen belongs to a study of T-cell reconstitution after alpha-beta-depleted transplantation in children. Study-wide findings and caveats: By one year post-transplant, T-cell counts and diversity largely arose from T cells that were newly produced.

The receptor was isolated from a male patient between 10 and 17 years old who had a stem cell transplant for acute lymphoblastic leukemia, so the T cells may come from the graft donor. Material: PBMCs, mostly from graft donor cells, obtained 180 days after TCRalphabeta/CD19-depleted stem cell transplant. The rearrangement uses TRBV25-1 and TRBJ1-2; tentatively, D is TRBD1 (6 bases). The CDR3 DNA reads TGTGCCAGCACCCCAGGGGAAGTCGGGTATGGCTACACCTTC. It codes for CASTPGEVGYGYTF.